This T cell receptor (beta chain) was identified in a study of T-cell memory formation after mild COVID-19. This clonotype was counted a few times. TCRdb analysed the 5' RACE reads with MiXCR anew, one entry per CDR3 protein. Of 200,000 to 250,000 distinct CDR3 sequences in the sample, around 27% were seen once. The CDR3 loop spans 14 amino acids. Trimming removed 4 bases from V and 3 bases from J, with 13 bases in between. Germline V CDR1 and CDR2: SQVTM, ANQGSEA. The sequencing sample was made of PBMCs or a T cell subset sorted from them (not recorded which). The TCR originated in an adult woman who had mild COVID-19 (a few samples of this study predate the infection). Cell type and time point are not known. The chain combines TRBV29-1 with TRBJ1-5, with D possibly being TRBD1 (5 bases). This CDR3 is CSVAPWGINQPQHF. The DNA for the CDR3 is TGCAGCGTTGCCCCTTGGGGGATCAATCAGCCCCAGCATTTT.